The subject of this entry is one T cell receptor (beta chain). Its antigen is unknown. This specimen belongs to a study of cytomegalovirus exposure and HLA in healthy donors. Study-level information: The 550 to 800 first-cohort repertoires and the approximately 110 validation repertoires shared the same platform, a later analysis reported.

Assay: immunoSEQ multiplex PCR; the TCRdb copy retains only in-frame clones and omits some. The sample has 180,000 or so clones; approximately 89% are singletons. Study findings and constraints: Clusters of TCRs from the first cohort tended to co-occur in the roughly 120 validation repertoires (as a later analysis found). Some public TCRs appeared in many individuals, while most sequences were rare.

The CDR3 is made up of 14 amino acids. CDR1 and CDR2 (germline): MNHEY, SMNVEV (reference sequence). V was clipped by 6 bases and J by 2 bases, with 14 bases between them. The donors were in the roughly 130-subject validation cohort, distinct from the roughly 600-subject first cohort. This TCR was recovered from a man younger than 35 in good health and CMV-seropositive. The specimen sequenced was PBMCs. The chain links TRBV27 to TRBJ2-7; no clear D gene. CDR3 nucleotide sequence: TGTGCCAGCAGCTTGGCCCCCTCCGCCTACGAGCAGTACTTC. Translated: CASSLAPSAYEQYF.